This TCR beta chain is from a study of technical replicates of blood from a few donors. The CDR3 has 15 residues. Looked up from germline, CDR1 is SGHAT and CDR2 is FQDESV (reference sequence). Trimming shortened V by 1 base and J by 5 bases, and 15 bases separated the two germline ends. Produced via immunoSEQ multiplex PCR; TCRdb's table is partial and in-frame only. The sample has tens of thousands of clones; 80% to 95% are singletons. This clonotype was obtained from a human donor in good health. Some clones in this sample may be carry-over from other donors' samples. The gene calls are TRBV11-1 and TRBJ2-7; D call uncertain. The sequencing input was PBMCs. CDR3: CASSLDNYPHHEQYF. In DNA, the CDR3 is TGTGCCAGCAGCTTAGATAACTATCCCCACCACGAGCAGTACTTC.